This T cell receptor beta chain emerged from a study of cytomegalovirus exposure and HLA in healthy donors. Across the study: Of all 400 or so donors who were genotyped, roughly 81% belonged to the Caucasian-associated ancestry cluster.

With regard to this clone: Its antigen remains unidentified.

The PCR contained 60 Vbeta and 13 Jbeta primers. Here immunoSEQ multiplex PCR was the method, and the copy in TCRdb shows in-frame clones only, minus some. The table records some 70,000 clones, about 88% of them present only once. Study observations and caveats: There were some V segments, including TRBV6-2 and TRBV6-3, excluded as indistinguishable.

Germline trimming cut 0 bases from V and 4 bases from J; bases unmatched to any gene: 3. This CDR3 contains 14 residues. Germline loops: CDR1 SGHRS, CDR2 YFSETQ. The clonotype comes from a woman aged 50 to 65 in good health and CMV-seronegative. The sample consisted of PBMCs. This chain links TRBV5-1 with TRBJ2-7, with 8 bases lining up with TRBD1. The CDR3 region has the DNA TGCGCCAGCAGCTTGGGGACAGGGTTTTACGAGCAGTACTTC. This encodes CASSLGTGFYEQYF.